This T cell receptor beta chain was found in a study of neoadjuvant anti-PD-1 for oral cavity cancer. The CDR3 covers 19 residues. CDR1 and CDR2 from the germline V gene are SGHTS and YDEGEE. Trimming pared 7 bases from V and 3 bases from J, leaving 30 bases between. The table came from immunoSEQ multiplex PCR; TCRdb's copy has only in-frame clones and leaves some out. Of approximately 13,000 clones in the sample, about 65% were seen once. Source: PBMCs, taken before nivolumab (anti-PD-1) treatment. The chain is built from TRBV5-8 and TRBJ2-3; D is unclear. The receptor was isolated from a person between 40 and 79 years old with oral cavity squamous cell carcinoma. The DNA for the CDR3 is TGTGCCAGCCCAGCTTGGCGAGTTGCAGGACCATCCCGAACAGATACGCAGTATTTT. It specifies CASPAWRVAGPSRTDTQYF.